This T cell receptor beta chain is from a study of Ad26.COV2.S vaccination and SARS-CoV-2 variants. Study details: Once, or twice with 56 days between doses, Ad26.COV2.S was given intramuscularly.

Noted treatment: 15 to 20 received Ad26.COV2.S at low or high dose, single or two shots; 5 received placebo; per-sample allocation not given. Repertoires come from day 63 after the first vaccine or placebo injection. Whole-study findings and limits: Vaccinees and placebo recipients showed similar non-spike TCR breadth. Substantial breadth was reportedly displayed by spike-specific CD8+ and CD4+ T cell responses after vaccination.

V trimming: 1 base; J trimming: 5 bases; junction bases outside the gene matches: 6. CDR1 SEHNR and CDR2 FQNEAQ come from the germline V gene (reference sequence). This CDR3 is 15 amino acids long. Using immunoSEQ multiplex PCR, the repertoire was profiled, and TCRdb retains in-frame clones only, with some absent. This sample yields under 550,000 clones, of which 88% are seen a single time; around 3.6% belongs to the top ten. Concerning this clone: Antigen specificity is unknown.

The specimen comprised peripheral blood, sampled in a trial of Ad26.COV2.S vaccine versus placebo. This clonotype was obtained from a person between 18 and 65 years old who received the Ad26.COV2.S COVID-19 vaccine or a placebo. The rearrangement links TRBV7-9 to TRBJ2-7, with 9 positions matching TRBD1. Here the CDR3 reads CASSLGGQGVHEQYF. The CDR3 region has the DNA TGTGCCAGCAGCTTAGGGGGACAGGGAGTCCACGAGCAGTACTTC.